These 26 T cell receptor beta chains were all obtained from the same sample, sequenced in a study of blood T cell repertoires in COVID-19. Clones were sequenced by immunoSEQ multiplex PCR, and TCRdb holds only the in-frame ones, with some missing. This table holds roughly 290,000 clones, 75% to 90% found once. The material sequenced was PBMCs or T cells enriched from blood (not recorded which). The receptors shown here come from a young man who had recovered from COVID-19.

The chain joins TRBV12-3 or TRBV12-4 to TRBJ2-3; D is perhaps TRBD2 (5 bases). CDR3 length equals 12 residues. The V end lost 6 bases, the J end lost 6 bases, and 10 bases lay between the germline ends. The CDR3 spells CASSTLVDTQYF. CDR3 coding DNA: TGTGCCAGCAGCACACTAGTGGATACGCAGTATTTT.

This rearrangement joins TRBV5-8 to TRBJ1-5, with D hard to call. V was cut by 0 bases and J by 6 bases, with 10 bases left in between. The CDR3 length is 14 residues. Germline CDR1 SGHTS, CDR2 YDEGEE. The CDR3 spells CASSLGKRLQPQHF. The CDR3 bases are TGTGCCAGCAGCTTGGGCAAGAGGCTTCAGCCCCAGCATTTT. Drawing the rest from reference TRBV5-8 and TRBJ1-5, the complete variable domain is EAGVTQSPTHLIKTRGQQATLRCSPISGHTSVYWYQQALGLGLQFLLWYDEGEERNRGNFPPRFSGRQFPNYSSELNVNALELEDSALYLCASSLGKRLQPQHFGDGTRLSIL.

The genes are TRBV18 and TRBJ1-2; D might be TRBD1 (5 bases). Trimming left V 0 bases short and J 7 bases short, with 12 bases between. Germline CDR1 and CDR2: KGHSH and LQKENI. The CDR3 is made up of 14 amino acids. This CDR3 is CASSPPGGSRGYTF. The CDR3 DNA reads as TGTGCCAGCTCACCACCCGGGGGAAGTCGTGGCTACACCTTC.

This rearrangement joins TRBV15 to TRBJ2-3; 7 positions match TRBD1. This CDR3 has 16 amino acids. J gave up 7 bases and V 4 bases, and 14 bases lay outside the gene matches. Germline V gene lookup returns CDR1 LNHNV and CDR2 YYDKDF (reference sequence). Written as DNA, the CDR3 is TGTGCCACCAGCATCCCTTGGGACAGCCAGGGCTATACGCAGTATTTT. Translated, it gives CATSIPWDSQGYTQYF.

Turning to this clone: The same CDR3 arises from other DNA sequences in this sample as well. The chain carries TRBV9 and TRBJ2-3, with a weak D call TRBD2 (6 bases). The CDR3 has 14 amino acids. Germline CDR1 is SGDLS and CDR2 is YYNGEE. V was cut by 0 bases and J by 6 bases, with 11 bases left in between. The CDR3 loop reads CASSVVRGSDTQYF. The DNA for the CDR3 is TGTGCCAGCAGCGTAGTGCGGGGAAGCGATACGCAGTATTTT. The full variable domain, completed using reference TRBV9 and TRBJ2-3, is DSGVTQTPKHLITATGQRVTLRCSPRSGDLSVYWYQQSLDQGLQFLIQYYNGEERAKGNILERFSAQQFPDLHSELNLSSLELGDSALYFCASSVVRGSDTQYFGPGTRLTVL.

The chain employs TRBV7-2 and TRBJ2-2, with 10 nucleotides matching TRBD2. This CDR3 has 15 residues. V lost 2 bases and J lost 5; bases outside the gene matches: 2. From germline, CDR1 is SGHTA and CDR2 FQGNSA. CDR3: CASSLISGGTGELFF. As DNA, the CDR3 is TGTGCCAGCAGCTTAATTAGCGGGGGGACCGGGGAGCTGTTTTTT.

CDR3 DNA sequence: TGTGCCAGCTCACCGGGACAGGCTGGGGAAAAACTGTTTTTT. This sequence encodes CASSPGQAGEKLFF. V usage is TRBV18 and J usage is TRBJ1-4; 8 bases line up with TRBD1. V lost 3 bases and J lost 8; bases outside the gene matches: 5. This CDR3 is built from 14 residues. Germline V CDR1 and CDR2: KGHSH, LQKENI. Variable domain in full (rest from reference TRBV18 and TRBJ1-4): NAGVMQNPRHLVRRRGQEARLRCSPMKGHSHVYWYRQLPEEGLKFMVYLQKENIIDESGMPKERFSAEFPKEGPSILRIQQVVRGDSAAYFCASSPGQAGEKLFFGSGTQLSVL.

The gene calls are TRBV12-5 and TRBJ2-7; 8 bases fit TRBD1. Unmatched junction bases numbered 5, after V lost 0 bases and J lost 4 bases. CDR1 is LGHNT and CDR2 is FRNRAP in the germline V gene. The CDR3 length is 15 residues. In DNA, the CDR3 is TGTGCTAGTGGTTTGGTAATGCAGGGGGCTTACGAGCAGTACTTC. The encoded protein is CASGLVMQGAYEQYF. The whole variable domain, filled in from reference TRBV12-5 and TRBJ2-7, reads DARVTQTPRHKVTEMGQEVTMRCQPILGHNTVFWYRQTMMQGLELLAYFRNRAPLDDSGMPKDRFSAEMPDATLATLKIQPSEPRDSAVYFCASGLVMQGAYEQYFGPGTRLTVT.

The rearrangement joins TRBV14 to TRBJ2-7; TRBD1 matches at 12 bases. V shed 2 bases and J 6 bases; nucleotides not matched to a gene: 8. Germline V lookup: CDR1 SGHDN, CDR2 FVKESK. This CDR3 spans 16 amino acids. Here the CDR3 reads CASSQRGQGAFGEQYF. Here the CDR3 DNA reads TGTGCCAGCAGCCAACGGGGACAGGGGGCTTTCGGCGAGCAGTACTTC.

The chain couples TRBV3-1 (or the pseudogene TRBV3-2) to TRBJ2-3; 8 nucleotides line up with TRBD2. V gave up 0 bases and J gave up 4 bases; unmatched junction bases: 3. The CDR3 loop spans 15 amino acids. Germline-derived CDR1 and CDR2 are LGHDT and YNNKEL (reference sequence). This CDR3 is CASSQEAGDADTQYF. In nucleotides, the CDR3 is TGTGCCAGCAGCCAAGAAGCGGGGGATGCAGATACGCAGTATTTT.

This rearrangement joins TRBV7-9 to TRBJ1-2, with a weak D call TRBD1 (6 bases). CDR1 is SEHNR and CDR2 is FQNEAQ in the germline V gene (reference sequence). The V end lost 3 bases, the J end lost 2 bases, and 10 bases lay between the germline ends. This CDR3 spans 14 amino acids. The CDR3: CASSFARGNYGYTF. The DNA of the CDR3 is TGTGCCAGCAGCTTTGCCAGGGGCAACTATGGCTACACCTTC.

The chain joins TRBV5-8 to TRBJ2-7; a possible D gene is TRBD2 (6 bases). The CDR3 runs to 15 residues. The V end lost 0 bases, the J end lost 3 bases, and 13 bases lay between the germline ends. CDR1 and CDR2 (germline): SGHTS, YDEGEE. CDR3 in amino acids: CASSLAGGGSYEQYF. The CDR3, as DNA: TGTGCCAGCAGCTTGGCCGGGGGAGGCAGCTACGAGCAGTACTTC.

The count of this clone is one. The V gene is TRBV5-8, the J gene TRBJ2-1, with no clear D. Germline lookup yields CDR1 SGHTS and CDR2 YDEGEE. The length of the CDR3 is 14 residues. Deletions cut 4 bases from V and 4 bases from J, with 12 bases between. CDR3 bases: TGTGCCAGCAGCCGTCATATAGATTACAATGAGCAGTTCTTC. It codes for CASSRHIDYNEQFF.

The J gene is TRBJ2-3, the V gene TRBV7-3, with TRBD2 matching 9 bases. The CDR3 spans 17 residues. Trimming cost V 6 bases and J 5 bases; bases outside gene matches: 15. Germline V gene data show CDR1 as SGHTA and CDR2 as FQGTGA. The CDR3 region has the DNA TGTGCCAGCAGTCCTAAAAGGAAGCAGCGGGGGGTAGATACGCAGTATTTT. It encodes CASSPKRKQRGVDTQYF.

J is TRBJ1-1 and V is TRBV19; TRBD1 might be the D (5 bases). The CDR3 contains 14 residues. Trimming removed 7 bases at V and 0 bases at J, with 12 bases between. CDR1 and CDR2 from the germline V gene are LNHDA and SQIVND (reference sequence). For the CDR3, the DNA is TGTGCCAGTACTCAGACAGCGATGAACACTGAAGCTTTCTTT. Protein product: CASTQTAMNTEAFF.

This chain connects TRBV7-8 to TRBJ2-3; D might be TRBD1 (5 bases). V was trimmed by 0 bases and J by 2 bases, leaving 12 bases between them. Germline V gene sequence: CDR1 SGHVS, CDR2 FQNEAQ. CDR3 length: 16 amino acids. The CDR3 DNA is TGTGCCAGCAGCTTAGCAGGGGAACTGATCACAGATACGCAGTATTTT. It specifies CASSLAGELITDTQYF.

The rearrangement links TRBV27 to TRBJ1-6; the match to TRBD1 covers 10 bases. Germline V gene data show CDR1 as MNHEY and CDR2 as SMNVEV (reference sequence). Trimming at V came to 5 bases and at J to 9 bases, leaving 13 bases not matched to a gene. This CDR3 contains 17 residues. CDR3: CASSPPPGQGSGSPLHF. As DNA, the CDR3 is TGTGCCAGCAGTCCACCCCCGGGACAGGGGTCGGGTTCACCCCTCCACTTT.

This sequence joins TRBV7-3 and TRBJ2-1, with D tentatively TRBD2 (6 bases). Deletions cut 1 base from V and 7 bases from J, with 8 bases between. CDR1 and CDR2 (germline): SGHTA, FQGTGA. The CDR3 has 13 residues. The CDR3 DNA is TGTGCCAGCAGCTTAATGGAGGGGAATGAGCAGTTCTTC. Translation gives CASSLMEGNEQFF.

The chain combines TRBV5-1 with TRBJ2-1; TRBD1 might be the D (6 bases). Germline V gene lookup returns CDR1 SGHRS and CDR2 YFSETQ. V was cut by 4 bases and J by 5 bases, with 19 bases left in between. There are 16 residues in the CDR3. CDR3 DNA sequence: TGCGCCAGCAGCGGGCCCCCACAGGGCCTAAACAATGAGCAGTTCTTC. Protein product: CASSGPPQGLNNEQFF.

The chain links TRBV2 to TRBJ2-5, with 9 bases aligning to TRBD2. In germline, CDR1 is SNHLY, CDR2 FYNNEI. Trimming at V came to 7 bases and at J to 5 bases, leaving 8 bases not matched to a gene. This CDR3 region has 14 residues. The CDR3 here is CASKLGLARETQYF. Here the CDR3 DNA reads TGTGCCAGCAAACTTGGACTAGCGCGGGAGACCCAGTACTTC.

V and J are TRBV6-5 and TRBJ2-3; TRBD1 agrees at 9 bases. The germline V gene encodes CDR1 MNHEY and CDR2 SVGAGI. V trimming: 6 bases; J trimming: 4 bases; junction bases outside the gene matches: 8. This CDR3 has 15 amino acids. In nucleotides, the CDR3 is TGTGCCAGCAGAACCCGGGACAGGGCCGCAGATACGCAGTATTTT. Its translation: CASRTRDRAADTQYF.

This clone was picked up one time. The V and J genes are TRBV5-5 and TRBJ2-7; 11 nucleotides agree with TRBD1. With V trimmed by 3 bases and J by 3 bases, 14 bases remained unmatched. The CDR3 is 18 residues long. The germline V gene has CDR1 SGHKS and CDR2 YYEKEE (reference sequence). CDR3 in DNA: TGTGCCAGCAGCTGGGGCCCGGACAGGGGGCTTTTACGCTACGAGCAGTACTTC. Its translation: CASSWGPDRGLLRYEQYF.

The chain employs TRBV25-1 and TRBJ1-5, with D tentatively TRBD1 (6 bases). The CDR3 runs 15 residues. Trimming cost V 6 bases and J 3 bases, with 15 bases left between them. CDR1 and CDR2 (germline): MGHDK, SYGVNS. DNA of the CDR3: TGTGCCAGCAGCGCCGCCCAGGGGAACAATCAGCCCCAGCATTTT. Translating gives CASSAAQGNNQPQHF.

This clone was counted once. The chain employs TRBV19 and TRBJ1-2, with D uncertain. Germline-derived CDR1 and CDR2 are LNHDA and SQIVND (reference sequence). This CDR3 is 13 amino acids long. The V and J ends lost 6 bases and 8 bases respectively, with 16 bases between them. The CDR3 region has the DNA TGTGCCAGTAGACCCGGGTCATTAGAAGGCTACACCTTC. Translation gives CASRPGSLEGYTF.

The chain has TRBV7-9 and TRBJ1-6; TRBD1 agrees at 9 bases. Germline CDR1 is SEHNR and CDR2 is FQNEAQ (reference sequence). The CDR3 covers 15 residues. V dropped 5 bases and J dropped 5; count of bases not matched to a gene: 4. The CDR3, as DNA: TGTGCCAGCAGCGAACAGGGGGCCGATAATTCACCCCTCCACTTT. It yields the protein CASSEQGADNSPLHF.

The rearrangement links TRBV28 to TRBJ2-7, with a tentative D call TRBD2 (5 bases). Germline values: CDR1 MDHEN, CDR2 SYDVKM. The CDR3 runs 12 residues. The germline V and J ends were trimmed by 2 bases and 6 bases, with 8 bases remaining between them. CDR3 DNA sequence: TGTGCCAGCAGTTTAAGAGGGCTCGAGCAGTACTTC. It codes for CASSLRGLEQYF.